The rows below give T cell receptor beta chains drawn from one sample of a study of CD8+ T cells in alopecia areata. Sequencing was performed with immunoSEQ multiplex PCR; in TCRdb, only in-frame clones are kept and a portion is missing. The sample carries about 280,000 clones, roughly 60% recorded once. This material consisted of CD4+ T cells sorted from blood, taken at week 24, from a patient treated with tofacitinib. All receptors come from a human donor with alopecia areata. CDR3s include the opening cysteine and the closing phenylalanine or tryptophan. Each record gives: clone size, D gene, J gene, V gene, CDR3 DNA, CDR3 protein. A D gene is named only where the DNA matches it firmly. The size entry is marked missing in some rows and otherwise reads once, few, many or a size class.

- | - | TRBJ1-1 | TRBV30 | TGTGCCTGGAGTTGGGGGGAGGGCACTGAAGCTTTCTTT | CAWSWGEGTEAFF
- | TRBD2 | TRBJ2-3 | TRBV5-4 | TGTGCCAGCAGCTTGGTTGGCGGGGGATCGACAGATACGCAGTATTTT | CASSLVGGGSTDTQYF
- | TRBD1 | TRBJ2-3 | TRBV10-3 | TGTGCCAGCGCCGGGACAGGGGGTACAGATACGCAGTATTTT | CASAGTGGTDTQYF
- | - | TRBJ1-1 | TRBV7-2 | TGTGCCAGCAGCTTAGCTCAGGGAGGCATTGACACTGAAGCTTTCTTT | CASSLAQGGIDTEAFF
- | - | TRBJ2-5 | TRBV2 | TGTGCCAGCAGGGTCCAGACCCAGTACTTC | CASRVQTQYF
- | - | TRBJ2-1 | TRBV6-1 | TGTGCCAGCAGTGAACAGGGGCTGGGGAATGAGCAGTTCTTC | CASSEQGLGNEQFF
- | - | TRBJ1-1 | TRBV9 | TGTGCCAGCAGCGTAAGAGCTTTCTTT | CASSVRAFF
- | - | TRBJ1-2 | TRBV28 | TGTGCCAGCAGTTTTGGGTTGGGGAACTATGGCTACACCTTC | CASSFGLGNYGYTF
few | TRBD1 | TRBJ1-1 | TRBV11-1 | TGTGCCAGCAGCTTTACAGGGGCGAACACTGAAGCTTTCTTT | CASSFTGANTEAFF
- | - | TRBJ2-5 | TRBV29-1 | TGCAGCGTTGAATCGGCTAGGACCCAGTACTTC | CSVESARTQYF
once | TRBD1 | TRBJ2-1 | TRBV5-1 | TGCGCCAGCAGCTTAACAGGGGTTCCCCACAATGAGCAGTTCTTC | CASSLTGVPHNEQFF
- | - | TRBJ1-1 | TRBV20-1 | TGCAGTGCTAGAGCATGGGGTGAAGCTTTCTTT | CSARAWGEAFF
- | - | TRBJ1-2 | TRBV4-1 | TGCGCCAGCAGCCAAGGGGGTGGCTACACCTTC | CASSQGGGYTF
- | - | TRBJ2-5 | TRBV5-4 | TGTGCCAGCAGCTTGATCGGAGAGACCCAGTACTTC | CASSLIGETQYF
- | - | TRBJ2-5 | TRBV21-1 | TGTGCCAGCAGCAAAAGCGGTGGGGGAGAGACCCAGTACTTC | CASSKSGGGETQYF
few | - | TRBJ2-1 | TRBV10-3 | TGTGCCATCGGGACCAGCTCAGGGGCCGATGAGCAGTTCTTC | CAIGTSSGADEQFF
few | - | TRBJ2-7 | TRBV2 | TGTGCCAGCGGGGGACATAGCTACGAGCAGTACTTC | CASGGHSYEQYF
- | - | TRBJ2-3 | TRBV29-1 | TGCAGCGTCTGCGTGTTTGGGAGCACAGATACGCAGTATTTT | CSVCVFGSTDTQYF
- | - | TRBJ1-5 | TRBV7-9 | TGTGCCAGCAGCTTACTGGGAGTCAATCAGCCCCAGCATTTT | CASSLLGVNQPQHF
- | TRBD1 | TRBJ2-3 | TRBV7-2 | TGTGCCAGCAGCTTCGACAGGGTTCAAGATACGCAGTATTTT | CASSFDRVQDTQYF
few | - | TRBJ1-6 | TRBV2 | TGTGCCAAACTAGACGGGGATTCACCCCTCCACTTT | CAKLDGDSPLHF
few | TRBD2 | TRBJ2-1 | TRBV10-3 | TGTGCCATCAGTGGGACTAGCGGGGGATACAATGAGCAGTTCTTC | CAISGTSGGYNEQFF
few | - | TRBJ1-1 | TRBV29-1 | TGCAGCGTTGTGGGGGACCCCCTGCGCGGCACTGAAGCTTTCTTT | CSVVGDPLRGTEAFF
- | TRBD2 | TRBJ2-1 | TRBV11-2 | TGTGCCAGCAGCCCGAGCGGGGGGGCCCTCGATGAGCAGTTCTTC | CASSPSGGALDEQFF
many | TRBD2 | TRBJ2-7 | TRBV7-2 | TGTGCCAGCAGCTTAGCGGCCGGGGACTACTACGAGCAGTACTTC | CASSLAAGDYYEQYF
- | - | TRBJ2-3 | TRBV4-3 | TGCGCCAGCAGCCAAGGGGCTGGGCTCCGGAACACAGATACGCAGTATTTT | CASSQGAGLRNTDTQYF
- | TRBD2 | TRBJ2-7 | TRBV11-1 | TGTGCCAGCAGCTTATGGGAGGGTCGGAGGCGCAACGAGCAGTACTTC | CASSLWEGRRRNEQYF
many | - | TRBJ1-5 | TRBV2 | TGTGCCAGCCGAGTAGATTATAGCAATCAGCCCCAGCATTTT | CASRVDYSNQPQHF
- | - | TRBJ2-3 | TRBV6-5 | TGTGCCAGCAGCCCCGACAGGAAAGATACGCAGTATTTT | CASSPDRKDTQYF
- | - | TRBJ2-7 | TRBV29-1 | TGCAGCGTTGAAACACGTTTAGTTGACGAGCAGTACTTC | CSVETRLVDEQYF
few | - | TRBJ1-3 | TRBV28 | TGTGCCAGCAGCGAGGTCTCTGGAAACACCATATATTTT | CASSEVSGNTIYF
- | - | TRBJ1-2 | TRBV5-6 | TGTGCCAGCAGTCTAGGACAGGGCTACACCTTC | CASSLGQGYTF
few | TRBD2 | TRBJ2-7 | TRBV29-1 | TGCAGCGTTCGAATTAGACTAGCGGGGGCCTACGAGCAGTACTTC | CSVRIRLAGAYEQYF
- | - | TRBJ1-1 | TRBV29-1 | TGCAGCGTTGGGCTGAACACTGAAGCTTTCTTT | CSVGLNTEAFF
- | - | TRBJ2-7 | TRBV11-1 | TGTGCCAGCAGCCGTTACCCAGGAGTTTCCTACGAGCAGTACTTC | CASSRYPGVSYEQYF
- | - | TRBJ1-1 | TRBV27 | TGTGCCAGCAGTCCTCTCGAAATCTTT | CASSPLEIF
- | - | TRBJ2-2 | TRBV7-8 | TGTGCCAGCAGCCCAGCAGACACCTACACCGGGGAGCTGTTTTTT | CASSPADTYTGELFF